The clone carrying this T cell receptor beta chain showed up many times. Categorization into cohorts depended on clinical history that participants reported. The sample originates from a study of blood T cell repertoires in COVID-19. The wider study: PBMCs, B-cell-depleted T cells, or T cells provided the cDNA or gDNA that made up the material.

This CDR3 spans 16 amino acids. CDR1 and CDR2 from the germline V gene are MNHEY and SMNVEV (reference sequence). After removal of 1 base from V and 6 bases from J, the junction contained 5 bases not matched to a gene. Sequenced by immunoSEQ multiplex PCR; TCRdb stores in-frame clones only, minus some. This table holds some 70,000 clones, 85% to 90% found once. Sample: PBMCs or T cells enriched from blood (not recorded which). The sequence derives from a woman aged 40 to 55 who had recovered from COVID-19. The rearrangement joins TRBV27 to TRBJ1-6; the match to TRBD1 covers 8 bases. The CDR3 is CASSLLATGVNSPLHF. In nucleotides, the CDR3 is TGTGCCAGCAGTTTATTGGCGACAGGGGTTAATTCACCCCTCCACTTT.